This TCR beta chain was recovered during a study of control samples from healthy donors and cancer patients. The assay was immunoSEQ multiplex PCR, and TCRdb's table has in-frame clones only and misses some. The table has about 10,000 clones, under 95% seen once. The germline V gene has CDR1 MNHEY and CDR2 SVGEGT. Deletions cut 5 bases from V and 3 bases from J, with 13 bases between. The CDR3 is 15 amino acids. The V and J genes are TRBV6-2 or TRBV6-3 and TRBJ1-4, with D unclear. The sequenced sample was PBMCs. This receptor was obtained from a man aged 60 to 75 with colorectal cancer. CDR3 amino acids: CASSTLYLANEKLFF. DNA of the CDR3: TGTGCCAGCAGTACTCTATACCTGGCTAATGAAAAACTGTTTTTT.